This T cell receptor (beta chain) was identified during a study of blood T cell repertoires in COVID-19 (dated by TCRdb to 2020 to 2021). For the wider study: The collaborator samples originated in the United States, Italy and Spain and spanned the acute and convalescent phases of COVID-19. The material from the prospective study consisted of cDNA or gDNA derived from T cells, B-cell-depleted T cells, or PBMCs. The dataset comprised deeply sampled blood TCRbeta repertoires from subjects exposed to, actively infected with, or recovered from COVID-19. The repertoires were released in a freely available public database intended as a resource for research on the immune response to SARS-CoV-2. Samples were obtained from the ongoing ImmuneRACE study (first 160 participants) and from roughly 1,300 subjects provided by 6 global collaborators. Sample metadata almost always included a de-identified subject ID, COVID-19 status, age in years and sex. Where available, HLA class I and class II types were taken from metadata supplied by the sample provider and were not determined by assay-based typing. The full study reports these points: Clinical and demographic metadata were provided uncurated, with the amount varying by source and participant.

As to this clone: No antigen is known for it. No qualities accompany the bases; no much larger clone lies one base away.

TCRbeta CDR3 regions were amplified from genomic DNA by means of the immunoSEQ Assay, a bias-controlled multiplex PCR. The authors processed their data as follows. Within the assay, amplification of reference gene primers was used to estimate how many nucleated cells each sample contained. Sequence reads were collapsed and filtered to measure the absolute abundance of every unique TCRbeta CDR3 rearrangement. For each sample, productive Simpson clonality was calculated by taking the square root of Simpson's diversity index across productive rearrangements. TCRdb took over this immuneACCESS table, retaining in-frame rearrangements with V and J assigned. Such tables are incomplete; in checked studies, under half of the missing clones stem from an unresolved V gene, and the remainder is unexplained. The V and J calls and the clone size are those of that table, but D and trimming were determined from the DNA. The sample table shows about 240,000 clones, and roughly nine tenths are seen once. The top ten constitute 7.2% of the sample.

Samples from volunteer blood donors who had recovered from COVID-19 were contributed by a second Seattle source. Whole blood was collected in K2EDTA tubes by collaborating institutions according to the institutions' own protocols. For TCRbeta analysis, collaborators shipped samples in one of three forms: frozen whole blood, isolated PBMCs, or DNA extracted from either of those sample types. The sequence was obtained from a man in his sixties who had recovered from COVID-19. The sample was peripheral blood.

The CDR3 reads CARSRGKGQETQYF. The nucleotide sequence is given as TGTGCCAGATCCCGGGGGAAGGGGCAAGAGACCCAGTACTTC. The chain links TRBV6-4 with TRBJ2-5, with TRBD2 tentatively as D gene (6 bases match). The CDR3 goes from the cysteine to the phenylalanine over 14 residues. Only the CDR3 region is kept as DNA, spanning 42 bases read in frame from base 1. V is pared back by 9 bases and J by 2 bases, with 16 bases lying between the germline termini. The germline V gene encodes CDR1 MRHNA and CDR2 SNTAGT.